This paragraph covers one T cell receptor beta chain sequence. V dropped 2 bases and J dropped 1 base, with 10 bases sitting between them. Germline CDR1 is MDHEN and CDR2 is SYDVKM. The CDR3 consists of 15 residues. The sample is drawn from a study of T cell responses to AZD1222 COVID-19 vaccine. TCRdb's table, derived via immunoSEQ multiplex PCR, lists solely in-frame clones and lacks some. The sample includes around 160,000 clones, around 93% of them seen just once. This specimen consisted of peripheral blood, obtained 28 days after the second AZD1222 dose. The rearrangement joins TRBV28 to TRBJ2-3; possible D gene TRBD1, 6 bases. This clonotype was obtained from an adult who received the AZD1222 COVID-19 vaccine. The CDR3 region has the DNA TGTGCCAGCAGTTTAGGGACACCGGGCACAGATACGCAGTATTTT. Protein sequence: CASSLGTPGTDTQYF.